This T cell receptor beta chain was identified during a study of T cell changes during pregnancy in multiple sclerosis. Assay used: immunoSEQ multiplex PCR; TCRdb lists only in-frame clones, some missing. This table holds 80,000 to 100,000 clones, roughly nine tenths found once. Germline V CDR1 and CDR2: SGHDT, YYEEEE. V dropped 0 bases and J dropped 0 bases, with 12 bases sitting between them. The CDR3 length is 16 residues. The material sequenced was peripheral blood, taken after pregnancy. The J gene is TRBJ1-2, the V gene TRBV5-6, with a tentative D call TRBD1 (5 bases). This receptor was identified in a female donor in good health, enrolled as a control in a pregnancy study. The CDR3 nucleotides read TGTGCCAGCAGCTTGGGAGACAGTGGAGCTAACTATGGCTACACCTTC. Amino acid sequence: CASSLGDSGANYGYTF. The full variable domain, with the rest looked up from reference TRBV5-6 and TRBJ1-2, is DAGVTQSPTHLIKTRGQQVTLRCSPKSGHDTVSWYQQALGQGPQFIFQYYEEEERQRGNFPDRFSGHQFPNYSSELNVNALLLGDSALYLCASSLGDSGANYGYTFGSGTRLTVV.